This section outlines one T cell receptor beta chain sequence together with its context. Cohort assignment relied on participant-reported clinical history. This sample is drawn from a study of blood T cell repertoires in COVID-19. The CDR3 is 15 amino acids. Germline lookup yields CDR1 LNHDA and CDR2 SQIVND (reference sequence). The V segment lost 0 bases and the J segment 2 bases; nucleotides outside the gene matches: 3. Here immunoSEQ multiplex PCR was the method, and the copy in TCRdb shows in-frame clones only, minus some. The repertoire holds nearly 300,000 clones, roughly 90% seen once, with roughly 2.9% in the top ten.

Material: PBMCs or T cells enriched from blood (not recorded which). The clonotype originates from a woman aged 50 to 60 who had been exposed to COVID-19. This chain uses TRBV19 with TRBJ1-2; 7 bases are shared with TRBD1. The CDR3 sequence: CASSIERGPNYGYTF. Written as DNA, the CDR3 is TGTGCCAGTAGTATAGAAAGGGGGCCCAACTATGGCTACACCTTC.